This T cell receptor beta chain was found in a study of T-cell reconstitution after alpha-beta-depleted transplantation in children. This sample's TCRbeta library carried unique molecular identifier barcodes. TCRdb re-called the PCR reads with MiXCR, one entry per CDR3 protein. Of hundreds of thousands of distinct CDR3 sequences detected, approximately 32% appear once; the ten largest clones hold 2% to 2.5%. V was pared by 3 bases and J by 5 bases, with 5 bases of the junction left unmatched. CDR3 length equals 16 residues. Germline V lookup: CDR1 SGDLS, CDR2 YYNGEE. The source was PBMCs from the stem cell graft donor, collected from the stem cell graft. V and J are TRBV9 and TRBJ2-2; 12 positions agree with TRBD1. The source of this sequence is a human donor who donated a stem cell graft to a child with aplastic anemia. The CDR3 nucleotides read TGTGCCAGCAGCGCAGGGGACAGGGGGCGAACCGGGGAGCTGTTTTTT. Translated: CASSAGDRGRTGELFF.